The 21 T cell receptor beta chains reported below all come from one sample, sequenced in a study of OX40 agonist ivuxolimab in advanced cancers. Clones were sequenced by immunoSEQ multiplex PCR, and TCRdb holds only the in-frame ones, with some missing. This table has 94,000 or so clones, 84% appearing once. The sequences come from CD4+ or CD8+ T cells sorted from blood, collected in a trial of the OX40 agonist ivuxolimab. Receptors were obtained from an adult with an advanced solid tumor such as melanoma, head and neck, liver or kidney cancer.

This sequence joins TRBV6-1 and TRBJ2-7; D ambiguous. Trimming removed 2 bases at V and 4 bases at J, with 3 bases between. The CDR3 runs 11 residues. Germline lookup yields CDR1 MNHNS and CDR2 SASEGT. CDR3 bases: TGTGCCAGCAGTGAAAATTACGAGCAGTACTTC. Amino acids: CASSENYEQYF.

V is TRBV29-1 and J is TRBJ1-3; perhaps TRBD1 as D (5 bases). Trimming stripped 6 bases from V and 0 bases from J, with 12 bases between. Germline assignment: CDR1 SQVTM and CDR2 ANQGSEA. The CDR3 consists of 14 residues. The CDR3 bases are TGCAGCGTGTCGACAGACTACTCTGGAAACACCATATATTTT. The encoded protein is CSVSTDYSGNTIYF.

This clone was detected only once. This chain uses TRBV7-8 with TRBJ2-7; TRBD2 aligns across 9 bases. This CDR3 spans 17 amino acids. In germline, CDR1 is SGHVS, CDR2 FQNEAQ. V lost 0 bases, J lost 4 bases, and 10 bases stayed unmatched. CDR3 coding DNA: TGTGCCAGCAGCTTAGCGCTAGTAGCGGGAGCGACGTACGAGCAGTACTTC. It specifies CASSLALVAGATYEQYF.

This rearrangement joins TRBV5-1 to TRBJ1-4; perhaps TRBD1 as D (6 bases). The CDR3 runs 15 residues. Between the trimmed V and J ends, which lost 4 bases and 4 bases, there was a span of 14 bases. In germline, CDR1 is SGHRS, CDR2 YFSETQ. The CDR3: CASSIPTGVNEKLFF. The DNA for the CDR3 is TGCGCCAGCAGCATACCGACAGGAGTTAATGAAAAACTGTTTTTT.

This sequence joins TRBV28 and TRBJ2-5; possible D gene TRBD2, 5 bases. The V gene lost 1 base and the J gene lost 2 bases, with 11 bases spanning the gap. CDR1 and CDR2 (germline): MDHEN, SYDVKM. The CDR3 loop spans 15 amino acids. The chain's CDR3 is CASSLLGSGQETQYF. The CDR3 DNA reads as TGTGCCAGCAGTTTATTAGGAAGCGGACAAGAGACCCAGTACTTC. The full variable domain, with the rest looked up from reference TRBV28 and TRBJ2-5, is DVKVTQSSRYLVKRTGEKVFLECVQDMDHENMFWYRQDPGLGLRLIYFSYDVKMKEKGDIPEGYSVSREKKERFSLILESASTNQTSMYLCASSLLGSGQETQYFGPGTRLLVL.

CDR3 nucleotides: TGTGCCAGCAGCAAATGGGACAGCCGGGAGCAGTTCTTC. Translating it yields CASSKWDSREQFF. The chain joins TRBV9 to TRBJ2-1; 7 positions agree with TRBD1. The germline V gene has CDR1 SGDLS and CDR2 YYNGEE. The CDR3 contains 13 residues. V gave up 4 bases and J gave up 10 bases; unmatched junction bases: 8. Complete variable domain (other parts from reference TRBV9 and TRBJ2-1): DSGVTQTPKHLITATGQRVTLRCSPRSGDLSVYWYQQSLDQGLQFLIQYYNGEERAKGNILERFSAQQFPDLHSELNLSSLELGDSALYFCASSKWDSREQFFGPGTRLTVL.

This clone was counted a few times. This sequence joins TRBV5-1 and TRBJ1-1; no firm D call. V gave up 1 base and J gave up 2 bases, with 9 bases separating them. There are 14 residues in the CDR3. Per germline, CDR1 SGHRS and CDR2 YFSETQ. The CDR3 loop reads CASSLRQDNTEAFF. CDR3 nucleotides: TGCGCCAGCAGCTTGCGGCAGGATAACACTGAAGCTTTCTTT.

The chain has TRBV29-1 and TRBJ1-2, with TRBD1 matching 7 bases. J was trimmed by 8 bases and V by 0 bases; bases with no gene match: 6. Germline CDR1 SQVTM, CDR2 ANQGSEA. The CDR3 covers 13 residues. CDR3 in DNA: TGCAGCGTTGAAGATGTCCAGGGGGGGGGCTACACCTTC. Translating gives CSVEDVQGGGYTF.

V and J are TRBV6-5 and TRBJ1-1, with no clear D. V gave up 2 bases and J gave up 1 base, with 2 bases separating them. Germline CDR1 MNHEY, CDR2 SVGAGI. The CDR3 spans 12 residues. CDR3 DNA sequence: TGTGCCAGCAGTTACGCGAACACTGAAGCTTTCTTT. It is translated as CASSYANTEAFF.

This chain connects TRBV6-6 to TRBJ1-4; D is unresolved. In germline, CDR1 is MNHNY, CDR2 SVGAGI (reference sequence). V was trimmed by 2 bases and J by 0 bases, leaving 4 bases between them. There are 14 residues in the CDR3. CDR3 bases: TGTGCCAGCAGTTACATAGCAACTAATGAAAAACTGTTTTTT. Protein product: CASSYIATNEKLFF.

Only a few counts were recorded for this clone. V gene TRBV10-3 combines with J gene TRBJ1-2; D uncertain. Germline CDR1 is ENHRY and CDR2 is SYGVKD. V was trimmed by 0 bases and J by 8 bases, leaving 13 bases between them. The CDR3 sequence is 14 residues long. CDR3 residues: CAISESTREGGYTF. CDR3 bases: TGTGCCATCAGTGAGTCGACTCGAGAGGGAGGCTACACCTTC.

The rearrangement links TRBV5-1 to TRBJ2-5; the match to TRBD2 covers 12 bases. The V segment lost 4 bases and the J segment 2 bases; nucleotides outside the gene matches: 6. The CDR3 runs 16 residues. Germline assignment: CDR1 SGHRS and CDR2 YFSETQ. The CDR3 is CASSPGTSGQQETQYF. The CDR3 region has the DNA TGCGCCAGCAGCCCCGGGACTAGCGGGCAACAAGAGACCCAGTACTTC.

The chain is built from TRBV28 and TRBJ1-5; possible D gene TRBD1, 5 bases. The V end was cut by 3 bases, the J end by 15 bases, with 18 bases between. Germline CDR1 reads MDHEN; CDR2 reads SYDVKM. The CDR3 is made up of 13 amino acids. The CDR3 DNA sequence: TGTGCCAGCAGTTTCATAGTCGGGCGGAGGGGGCATTTT. Translated, it gives CASSFIVGRRGHF.

The J gene is TRBJ1-3, the V gene TRBV6-6; D may be TRBD1 (6 bases). Per germline, CDR1 MNHNY and CDR2 SVGAGI (reference sequence). The CDR3 sequence is 15 residues long. V lost 5 bases and J 0 bases, leaving 11 bases between the germline ends. CDR3: CASSQTGYSGNTIYF. In DNA, the CDR3 is TGTGCCAGCAGTCAGACAGGTTACTCTGGAAACACCATATATTTT.

The gene calls are TRBV19 and TRBJ2-3, with 7 positions matching TRBD2. From germline, CDR1 is LNHDA and CDR2 SQIVND (reference sequence). V was clipped by 4 bases and J by 2 bases; unmatched bases: 3. The CDR3 is made up of 14 amino acids. The CDR3: CASSTSGDTDTQYF. In DNA, the CDR3 is TGTGCCAGTAGTACTAGCGGAGACACAGATACGCAGTATTTT.

This sequence joins TRBV29-1 and TRBJ2-7; D might be TRBD2 (5 bases). The CDR3 consists of 12 residues. Per the germline V gene, CDR1 is SQVTM and CDR2 is ANQGSEA. Trimming shortened V by 7 bases and J by 2 bases, and 12 bases separated the two germline ends. The CDR3, as DNA: TGCAGCGCCGAGGACGGGACCTACGAGCAGTACTTC. Its translation is CSAEDGTYEQYF.

This rearrangement joins TRBV6-5 to TRBJ2-3, with D perhaps being TRBD1 or TRBD2 (6 bases each). Trimming removed 0 bases at V and 2 bases at J, with 12 bases between. Germline lookup yields CDR1 MNHEY and CDR2 SVGAGI. This CDR3 spans 16 amino acids. In DNA, the CDR3 is TGTGCCAGCAGTTACTCGAGGAGGGGGTACACAGATACGCAGTATTTT. Protein: CASSYSRRGYTDTQYF.

Note on this clone: Germline and junction disagree at one end, which may indicate a read error. The J gene is TRBJ1-2, the V gene TRBV9; 10 bases align to TRBD1. CDR1 SGDLS and CDR2 YYNGEE come from the germline V gene. This CDR3 has 14 amino acids. CDR3 sequence: CASSVNPGQGTQFF. In nucleotides, the CDR3 is TGTGCCAGCAGCGTTAACCCGGGACAGGGGACACAATTCTTC.

The chain has TRBV12-2 and TRBJ2-6; TRBD1, the table's D call, lacks a check against the DNA. TRBV12-2 is a known pseudogene. CDR3 length: 17 residues. The CDR3 coding sequence is TGTGCAAGTCGCTCCTGGGACAGGGGCTCTGGGGCCAACGTCCTGACTTTC. It yields the protein CASRSWDRGSGANVLTF.

This chain connects TRBV5-6 to TRBJ2-1; D is perhaps TRBD2 (6 bases). Trimming cost V 4 bases and J 0 bases, with 8 bases left between them. The CDR3 runs to 14 residues. CDR1 is SGHDT, CDR2 YYEEEE, per germline. Here the CDR3 DNA reads TGTGCCAGCAGCCCCGGGGGCTCCTACAATGAGCAGTTCTTC. It encodes CASSPGGSYNEQFF.

This clone was seen just once. This rearrangement joins TRBV19 to TRBJ1-5; 12 nucleotides agree with TRBD1. This CDR3 is built from 15 residues. CDR1 is LNHDA and CDR2 is SQIVND in the germline V gene (reference sequence). Trimming took 5 bases from V and 7 from J; bases not matched to a gene: 6. CDR3: CASSARDRGQQPQHF. The CDR3 DNA reads TGTGCCAGTAGTGCAAGGGACAGGGGGCAGCAGCCCCAGCATTTT.